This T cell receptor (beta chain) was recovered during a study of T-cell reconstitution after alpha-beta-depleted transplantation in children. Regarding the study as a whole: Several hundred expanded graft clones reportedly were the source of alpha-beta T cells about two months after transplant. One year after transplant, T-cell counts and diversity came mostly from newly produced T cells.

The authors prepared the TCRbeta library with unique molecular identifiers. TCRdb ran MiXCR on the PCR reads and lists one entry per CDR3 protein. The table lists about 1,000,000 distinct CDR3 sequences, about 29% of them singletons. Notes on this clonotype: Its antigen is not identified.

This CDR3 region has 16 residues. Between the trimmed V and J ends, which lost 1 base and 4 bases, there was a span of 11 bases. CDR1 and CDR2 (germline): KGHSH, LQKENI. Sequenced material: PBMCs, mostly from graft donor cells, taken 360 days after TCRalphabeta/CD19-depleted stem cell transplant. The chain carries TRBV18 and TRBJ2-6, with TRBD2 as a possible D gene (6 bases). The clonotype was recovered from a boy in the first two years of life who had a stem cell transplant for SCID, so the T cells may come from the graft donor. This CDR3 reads CASSPLAGSGANVLTF. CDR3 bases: TGTGCCAGCTCACCACTTGCGGGGTCCGGGGCCAACGTCCTGACTTTC.